One and the same sample provided the 13 T cell receptor beta chains below, sequenced in a study of cytomegalovirus exposure and HLA in healthy donors. Using immunoSEQ multiplex PCR, the repertoire was profiled, and TCRdb retains in-frame clones only, with some absent. The sample consists of 100,000 to 120,000 clones, roughly 87% of them appearing once. The sample comprised PBMCs. These receptor sequences come from a woman aged 18-29 years in good health and CMV-seronegative.

As regards this clone: At one of its ends the junction is not consistent with the germline gene, which may arise from a read error. The genes are TRBV29-1 and TRBJ2-4; D perhaps matches TRBD2 (5 bases). There are 14 residues in the CDR3. Germline loops: CDR1 SQVTM, CDR2 ANQGSEA. CDR3 amino acids: CSAEDDEGWDIQYF. In nucleotides, the CDR3 is TGCAGCGCTGAAGATGATGAGGGTTGGGACATTCAGTACTTC.

This sequence joins TRBV10-2 and TRBJ2-1; tentatively, D is TRBD2 (5 bases). V gave up 3 bases and J gave up 3 bases, with 12 bases separating them. This CDR3 has 15 amino acids. Germline V gene sequence: CDR1 WSHSY, CDR2 SAAADI. In nucleotides, the CDR3 is TGCGCCAGCAGTGACTACGGACTTGACTACAATGAGCAGTTCTTC. Translating it yields CASSDYGLDYNEQFF.

The chain is built from TRBV11-2 and TRBJ2-3, with TRBD2 matching over 7 bases. This CDR3 region has 16 residues. With V trimmed by 2 bases and J by 0 bases, 5 bases remained unmatched. Germline V gene lookup returns CDR1 SGHAT and CDR2 FQNNGV. The CDR3 region is CASSLPSGLSTDTQYF. The CDR3, as DNA: TGTGCCAGCAGCTTACCTAGCGGTTTAAGCACAGATACGCAGTATTTT.

V is TRBV28 and J is TRBJ2-7; 10 bases are shared with TRBD2. The CDR3 totals 15 residues. The V gene's germline CDR1 is MDHEN and CDR2 SYDVKM. Germline trimming cut 2 bases from V and 3 bases from J; bases unmatched to any gene: 4. This CDR3 is CASSLTLAGVYEQYF. CDR3 DNA sequence: TGTGCCAGCAGTTTAACTCTAGCGGGGGTCTACGAGCAGTACTTC.

V usage is TRBV15 and J usage is TRBJ2-2; D might be TRBD1 (5 bases). The CDR3 has 16 amino acids. Germline values: CDR1 LNHNV, CDR2 YYDKDF (reference sequence). V lost 0 bases and J lost 7, with 15 bases in between. The CDR3 protein is CATSRDIQGRVGELFF. Written as DNA, the CDR3 is TGTGCCACCAGCAGAGATATCCAGGGAAGGGTCGGGGAGCTGTTTTTT.

J is TRBJ1-4 and V is TRBV7-8, with D possibly matching TRBD1 (6 bases). Deletions cut 0 bases from V and 5 bases from J, with 13 bases between. The germline gives CDR1 SGHVS, CDR2 FQNEAQ. The length of the CDR3 is 16 residues. The CDR3 coding sequence is TGTGCCAGCAGCTTAGCGATGGGGGCCTTGAATGAAAAACTGTTTTTT. Translated, it gives CASSLAMGALNEKLFF. The whole variable domain, remainder taken from reference TRBV7-8 and TRBJ1-4, is GAGVSQSPRYKVAKRGQDVALRCDPISGHVSLFWYQQALGQGPEFLTYFQNEAQLDKSGLPSDRFFAERPEGSVSTLKIQRTQQEDSAVYLCASSLAMGALNEKLFFGSGTQLSVL.

The chain recombines TRBV28 with TRBJ1-4; 10 bases align to TRBD1. V lost 4 bases and J lost 6; bases outside the gene matches: 2. Germline V lookup: CDR1 MDHEN, CDR2 SYDVKM. The CDR3 consists of 14 residues. CDR3 DNA: TGTGCCAGCAGTTCGACAGGGGGCGATGAAAAACTGTTTTTT. Translating gives CASSSTGGDEKLFF. The full variable domain, with the rest looked up from reference TRBV28 and TRBJ1-4, is DVKVTQSSRYLVKRTGEKVFLECVQDMDHENMFWYRQDPGLGLRLIYFSYDVKMKEKGDIPEGYSVSREKKERFSLILESASTNQTSMYLCASSSTGGDEKLFFGSGTQLSVL.

In its sample, this clone was seen once. The genes are TRBV10-1 and TRBJ2-3, with 7 nucleotides matching TRBD1. The J segment lost 0 bases and the V segment lost 6 bases, leaving 6 bases of the junction unmatched. Per germline, CDR1 WNHNN and CDR2 SYGVQD (reference sequence). The CDR3 has 15 residues. DNA for the CDR3: TGCGCCAGCAGCCTCGGGACAGTGAGCACAGATACGCAGTATTTT. Its protein product is CASSLGTVSTDTQYF.

The CDR3, as DNA: TGTGCCAGCAGTGAATCGCGAGTCGAGCAGTACTTC. The encoded protein is CASSESRVEQYF. V is TRBV6-1 and J is TRBJ2-7; D remains ambiguous. With 2 bases removed from V and 6 bases from J, the gap between germline ends came to 8 bases. This CDR3 region has 12 residues. Germline CDR1 reads MNHNS; CDR2 reads SASEGT.

J is TRBJ1-1 and V is TRBV5-1, with D uncertain. The CDR3 runs 12 residues. CDR1 is SGHRS and CDR2 is YFSETQ in the germline V gene. Trimming took off 0 bases at V and 7 bases at J, with 7 bases between the two ends. The CDR3, as DNA: TGCGCCAGCAGCTTGGTGCAGGATGAAGCTTTCTTT. This codes for CASSLVQDEAFF.

J is TRBJ2-3 and V is TRBV6-4; possible D gene TRBD2, 6 bases. The germline V gene has CDR1 MRHNA and CDR2 SNTAGT. The length of the CDR3 is 14 residues. Trimming took 3 bases from V and 2 from J, leaving 9 bases between them. CDR3 in DNA: TGTGCCAGCAGTGAGGAGGGCGACACAGATACGCAGTATTTT. It is translated as CASSEEGDTDTQYF.

The rearrangement links TRBV18 to TRBJ1-2; D call uncertain. Trimming stripped 3 bases from V and 4 bases from J, with 12 bases between. This CDR3 has 14 amino acids. Per the germline V gene, CDR1 is KGHSH and CDR2 is LQKENI. CDR3 coding DNA: TGTGCCAGCTCACCCCAGCGCCAGCCCTATGGCTACACCTTC. This gives the protein CASSPQRQPYGYTF.

The chain employs TRBV5-6 and TRBJ2-2, with D hard to call. V was trimmed by 6 bases and J by 2 bases, leaving 5 bases between them. The CDR3 loop spans 12 amino acids. Germline V lookup: CDR1 SGHDT, CDR2 YYEEEE. The CDR3 here is CASNINTGELFF. DNA for the CDR3: TGTGCCAGCAACATTAACACCGGGGAGCTGTTTTTT.